The TCR beta chain under discussion was sequenced for a study of regulatory dendritic cells for organ transplantation. Study observations and caveats: Considerable individual heterogeneity was seen in alloreactive memory CD8+ T cells. Memory CD8+ clonal expansion seemed more limited with regulatory than mature dendritic cells. Memory CD8+ T cells were the most oligoclonal; naive cells were highly diverse.

Some clones are missing from TCRdb's copy, which holds only in-frame ones; the method was immunoSEQ multiplex PCR. The repertoire consists of some 10,000 clones, with around two thirds occurring once and the leading ten covering approximately 17%. The germline CDR1 and CDR2 sequences are GTSNPN and SVGIG (reference sequence). Trimming left V 3 bases short and J 6 bases short, with 11 bases between. The CDR3 runs to 12 residues. As concerns this clone: Antigen specificity is unknown.

CD4+ or CD8+ T cells were sorted as naive CD45RA+ or memory CD45RO+. This chain links TRBV30 with TRBJ1-1; D is perhaps TRBD1 (5 bases). The sequenced material came from memory CD8+ T cells from blood. Subset: CD45RO+ memory T cells. This clonotype was sampled from a human donor in good health. CDR3 sequence reads: CAWRQGLAEAFF. DNA of the CDR3: TGTGCCTGGAGGCAGGGTCTGGCTGAAGCTTTCTTT. Based on the CDR3 plus reference TRBV30 and TRBJ1-1, the full variable domain is SQTIHQWPATLVQPVGSPLSLECTVEGTSNPNLYWYRQAAGRGLQLLFYSVGIGQISSEVPQNLSASRPQDRQFILSSKKLLLSDSGFYLCAWRQGLAEAFFGQGTRLTVV.